A selection of T cell receptor beta chains follows, all from one sample in a study of shared clonotypes between healthy human individuals. Produced via immunoSEQ multiplex PCR; TCRdb's table is partial and in-frame only. The table shows more than 2 million clones, with about 95% occurring only once. What was sequenced was naive CD8+ T cells sorted from blood. The receptors were gathered from a man aged 18 to 29 in good health. Each CDR3 is given with its conserved first and last residue. Each record gives: CDR3 length, clone size, D gene, V gene, J gene, CDR3 protein, CDR3 DNA. D genes are given only for firm matches. The size field is filled for only some rows; it gives once, few, many or a size class.

>13|.|TRBD1|TRBV27|TRBJ2-1
CASSGQGHNEQFF
TGTGCCAGCAGCGGACAGGGGCACAATGAGCAGTTCTTC
>14|.|.|TRBV5-4|TRBJ2-7
CASSLAQDSYEQYF
TGTGCCAGCAGCTTAGCACAGGACTCCTACGAGCAGTACTTC
>14|.|TRBD2|TRBV7-6|TRBJ2-1
CASSSGGGINEQFF
TGTGCCAGCAGCTCCGGGGGGGGCATCAATGAGCAGTTCTTC
>17|.|TRBD2|TRBV5-1|TRBJ2-7
CASSPGGGLAGAYEQYF
TGCGCCAGCAGCCCGGGAGGGGGGCTAGCGGGAGCCTACGAGCAGTACTTC
>12|.|.|TRBV2|TRBJ2-7
CASSEATYEQYF
TGTGCCAGCAGTGAAGCAACCTACGAGCAGTACTTC
>14|few|TRBD1|TRBV19|TRBJ1-2
CASSIPTGEEGYTF
TGTGCCAGTAGTATACCGACAGGGGAGGAAGGCTACACCTTC
>15|.|.|TRBV11-2|TRBJ2-3
CASSSIDMGTDTQYF
TGTGCCAGCAGCTCGATCGACATGGGCACAGATACGCAGTATTTT
>15|once|.|TRBV5-8|TRBJ2-1
CASSLDASSYNEQFF
TGTGCCAGCAGCTTGGACGCGAGCTCCTACAATGAGCAGTTCTTC
>14|once|TRBD1|TRBV6-5|TRBJ2-5
CASSRQGAWETQYF
TGTGCCAGCAGCCGACAGGGGGCCTGGGAGACCCAGTACTTC
>14|few|.|TRBV28|TRBJ2-2
CASSWRDNTGELFF
TGTGCCAGCAGCTGGAGGGATAACACCGGGGAGCTGTTTTTT
>13|.|.|TRBV10-3|TRBJ2-7
CAIRVYGGYEQYF
TGTGCCATCAGGGTTTACGGGGGCTACGAGCAGTACTTC
>14|.|.|TRBV18|TRBJ2-7
CASSPPDSSYEQYF
TGTGCCAGCTCACCTCCGGACAGCTCCTACGAGCAGTACTTC
>15|.|.|TRBV27|TRBJ1-1
CASSSIPGTEYEAFF
TGTGCCAGCAGTTCAATCCCGGGGACGGAGTATGAAGCTTTCTTT
>15|.|.|TRBV13|TRBJ2-7
CASSLGGSGGYEQYF
TGTGCCAGCAGCTTAGGGGGCAGTGGAGGTTACGAGCAGTACTTC
>13|.|.|TRBV28|TRBJ1-4
CASSFWTDEKLFF
TGTGCCAGCAGTTTCTGGACAGATGAAAAACTGTTTTTT
>14|.|TRBD1|TRBV9|TRBJ2-7
CASSAGTGVHEQYF
TGTGCCAGCAGCGCTGGGACAGGGGTCCACGAGCAGTACTTC
>14|once|.|TRBV6-5|TRBJ2-7
CASSLEGTPYEQYF
TGTGCCAGCAGTCTTGAAGGGACTCCTTACGAGCAGTACTTC
>13|.|.|TRBV4-3|TRBJ2-7
CASSQDLRYEQYF
TGCGCCAGCAGCCAAGATCTTCGGTACGAGCAGTACTTC
>15|.|TRBD1|TRBV2|TRBJ1-6
CASSKTGFIDSPLHF
TGTGCCAGCAGTAAGACAGGGTTTATAGATTCACCCCTCCACTTT
>17|.|.|TRBV25-1|TRBJ1-3
CASSDLEGGITGNTIYF
TGTGCCAGCAGTGACCTGGAGGGGGGAATCACTGGAAACACCATATATTTT
>15|.|.|TRBV30|TRBJ2-7
CAWSDGTVSSYEQYF
TGTGCCTGGAGTGACGGGACCGTAAGCTCCTACGAGCAGTACTTC
>17|.|TRBD2|TRBV5-1|TRBJ2-5
CASSFPGLPGEGETQYF
TGCGCCAGCAGCTTCCCGGGACTACCCGGGGAGGGAGAGACCCAGTACTTC
>12|.|.|TRBV28|TRBJ2-5
CASSRDQETQYF
TGTGCCAGCAGTAGGGACCAAGAGACCCAGTACTTC
>10|.|.|TRBV28|TRBJ1-6
CASRGPFLHF
TGTGCCAGCAGGGGGCCCTTCCTCCACTTT
>16|.|.|TRBV19|TRBJ1-4
CASSIRAGYSNEKLFF
TGTGCCAGTAGTATTAGGGCAGGGTATTCGAATGAAAAACTGTTTTTT
>11|.|.|TRBV2|TRBJ1-2
CASARNYGYTF
TGTGCCAGCGCGAGGAACTATGGCTACACCTTC
>15|.|TRBD2|TRBV7-9|TRBJ2-7
CASSFRSGTQNEQYF
TGTGCCAGCAGCTTCCGTAGCGGGACCCAAAACGAGCAGTACTTC
>13|.|.|TRBV5-1|TRBJ2-7
CASSVGITYEQYF
TGCGCCAGCAGCGTTGGAATCACCTACGAGCAGTACTTC
>15|.|TRBD2|TRBV6-4|TRBJ2-1
CASSAQAGSYNEQFF
TGTGCCAGCAGTGCCCAAGCGGGGTCCTACAATGAGCAGTTCTTC
>14|.|.|TRBV6-6|TRBJ2-3
CASSLHHPADTQYF
TGTGCCAGCAGTCTCCATCATCCGGCAGATACGCAGTATTTT
>16|.|.|TRBV14|TRBJ2-1
CASSQDLGYSYNEQFF
TGTGCCAGCAGCCAAGATCTCGGTTACTCCTACAATGAGCAGTTCTTC
>16|.|TRBD1|TRBV7-2|TRBJ1-2
CASSDPLTGVSYGYTF
TGTGCCAGCAGCGACCCTTTAACAGGGGTTAGCTATGGCTACACCTTC
>17|.|TRBD1|TRBV4-1|TRBJ1-6
CASREVVQGRENSPLHF
TGCGCCAGCAGGGAAGTGGTACAGGGGAGGGAGAATTCACCCCTCCACTTT
>13|.|.|TRBV18|TRBJ2-2
CASSLAGPGELFF
TGTGCCAGCTCACTCGCAGGGCCCGGGGAGCTGTTTTTT
>15|once|.|TRBV4-1|TRBJ2-7
CASSQVGNFGYEQYF
TGCGCCAGCAGCCAAGTCGGTAATTTCGGATACGAGCAGTACTTC
>15|few|.|TRBV30|TRBJ2-5
CAWRTLTGMSETQYF
TGTGCCTGGAGGACCCTGACTGGGATGAGTGAGACCCAGTACTTC
>14|few|.|TRBV9|TRBJ1-6
CASSGTPPRSPLHF
TGTGCCAGCAGCGGGACACCTCCTAGGTCACCCCTCCACTTT
>15|.|.|TRBV6-6|TRBJ2-1
CASSYSIGATNEQFF
TGTGCCAGCAGTTACTCTATAGGGGCCACTAATGAGCAGTTCTTC
>15|.|.|TRBV6-1|TRBJ2-7
CASSDAPSGSYEQYF
TGTGCCAGCAGTGACGCCCCCAGCGGGTCCTACGAGCAGTACTTC
>16|.|.|TRBV5-1|TRBJ2-7
CASSTSDYLSSYEQYF
TGCGCCAGCAGCACCTCGGACTACCTATCTTCCTACGAGCAGTACTTC